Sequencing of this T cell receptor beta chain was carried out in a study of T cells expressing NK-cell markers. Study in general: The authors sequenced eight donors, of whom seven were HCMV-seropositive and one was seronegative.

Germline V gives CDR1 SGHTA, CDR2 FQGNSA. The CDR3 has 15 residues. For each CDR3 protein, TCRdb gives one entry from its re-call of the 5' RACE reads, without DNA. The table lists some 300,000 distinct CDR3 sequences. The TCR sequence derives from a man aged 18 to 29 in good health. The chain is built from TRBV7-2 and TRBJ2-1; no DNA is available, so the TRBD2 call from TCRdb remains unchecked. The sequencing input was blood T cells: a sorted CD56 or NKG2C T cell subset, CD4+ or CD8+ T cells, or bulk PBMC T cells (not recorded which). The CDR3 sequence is CASSGLAGPGNEQFF.